This T cell receptor beta chain was profiled in a study of quantifying T cell responses using KT2 cells. Study information: RNA was reverse transcribed with TCR alpha and beta constant-region primers.

Different KT2-to-PBMC ratios were created with a constant PBMC count. The V end was cut by 3 bases, the J end by 2 bases, with 7 bases between. The CDR3 is 13 amino acids. A single-stranded UMI oligo with SP2 sequence was ligated to cDNA 3' ends. The first PCR ran 4 to 5 cycles with an equimolar RC1.1 and RC1.2 beta primer mix. One entry per CDR3 protein results from TCRdb running MiXCR on the UMI-ligation and nested PCR reads. The table shows over 40,000 distinct CDR3 sequences, with around 10% occurring only once. The rearrangement uses TRBV12-3 or TRBV12-4 and TRBJ1-2; D is undetermined. Sequences were obtained from PBMCs spiked with cells of the T cell clone KT2. This sequence originates from a human donor. The CDR3 DNA is TGTGCCAGCAGTTTTGGCAGGAACTATGGCTACACCTTC. Translating it yields CASSFGRNYGYTF.